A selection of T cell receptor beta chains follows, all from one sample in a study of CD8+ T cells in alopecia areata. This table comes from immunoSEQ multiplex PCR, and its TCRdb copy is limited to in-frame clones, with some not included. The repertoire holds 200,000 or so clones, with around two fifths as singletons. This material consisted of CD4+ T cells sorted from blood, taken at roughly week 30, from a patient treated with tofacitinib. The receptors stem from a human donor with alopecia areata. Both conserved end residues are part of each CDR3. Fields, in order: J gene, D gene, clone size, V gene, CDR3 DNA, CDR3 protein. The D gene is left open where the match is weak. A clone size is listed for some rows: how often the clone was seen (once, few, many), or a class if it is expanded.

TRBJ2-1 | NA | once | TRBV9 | TGTGCCAGCAGCGTAGGTAGGGGGTTCGTACCGGTGAATGAGCAGTTCTTC | CASSVGRGFVPVNEQFF
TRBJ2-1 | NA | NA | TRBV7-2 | TGTGCCAGCTCAAAGGGCAGCTCCTACAATGAGCAGTTCTTC | CASSKGSSYNEQFF
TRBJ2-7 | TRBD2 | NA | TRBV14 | TGTGCCAGCAGCCAAGTCACAGCGGGACCGGGTGAGCAGTACTTC | CASSQVTAGPGEQYF
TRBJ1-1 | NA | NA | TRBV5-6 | TGTGCCAGCAGCTTGGACAGGGACACTGAAGCTTTCTTT | CASSLDRDTEAFF
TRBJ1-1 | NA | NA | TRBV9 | TGTGCCAGCAGCGTAGGGGCAAACACTGAAGCTTTCTTT | CASSVGANTEAFF
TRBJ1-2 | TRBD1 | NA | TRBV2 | TGTGCCAGCAGAACGGGACAGAATTATGGCTACACCTTC | CASRTGQNYGYTF
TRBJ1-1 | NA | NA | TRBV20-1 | TGCAGTGCTCTAACGAACACTGAAGCTTTCTTT | CSALTNTEAFF
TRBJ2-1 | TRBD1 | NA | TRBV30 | TGTGCCTGGAGTCCCCCCGGGACAGGGGGAACTATTGAGCAGTTCTTC | CAWSPPGTGGTIEQFF
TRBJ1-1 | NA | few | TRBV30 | TGTGCCTGGAGTGTACAGGAGTACACTGAAGCTTTCTTT | CAWSVQEYTEAFF
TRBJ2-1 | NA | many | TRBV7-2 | TGTGCCAGCAGCTTAGGCCCGGGCGCGCGGAGTGAGCAGTTCTTC | CASSLGPGARSEQFF
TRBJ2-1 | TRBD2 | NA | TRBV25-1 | TGTGCCAGCAGTGATAGGCTAGCGGGACACAATGAGCAGTTCTTC | CASSDRLAGHNEQFF
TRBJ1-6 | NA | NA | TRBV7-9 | TGTGCCAGCAGCCTCGGGAACACAAATTCACCCCTCCACTTT | CASSLGNTNSPLHF
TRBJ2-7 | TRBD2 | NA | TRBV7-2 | TGTGCCAGCAGCTTAGTTGGGGTAGTAGGGACTAAGCAGTACTTC | CASSLVGVVGTKQYF
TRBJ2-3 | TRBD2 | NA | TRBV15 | TGTGCCACCAGCATCGCGGGCGGGAGGGGAGATACGCAGTATTTT | CATSIAGGRGDTQYF
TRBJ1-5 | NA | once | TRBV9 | TGTGCCAGCAGCCCCTCGGGGGATTCTAGCAATCAGCCCCAGCATTTT | CASSPSGDSSNQPQHF
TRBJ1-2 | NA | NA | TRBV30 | TGTGCCTGGAGTGTTACGGGGGCGGGAGGCTACACCTTC | CAWSVTGAGGYTF
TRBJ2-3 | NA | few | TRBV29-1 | TGCAGCGTTGAAAGTGGGGGGATGAGAGATACGCAGTATTTT | CSVESGGMRDTQYF
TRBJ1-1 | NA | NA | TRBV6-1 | TGTGCCAGCAGTGAAGAGTCGACAGAAAAAGCTTTCTTT | CASSEESTEKAFF
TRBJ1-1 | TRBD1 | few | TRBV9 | TGTGCCAGCAGCGTAGGGGACAGGTTTAACACTGAAGCTTTCTTT | CASSVGDRFNTEAFF
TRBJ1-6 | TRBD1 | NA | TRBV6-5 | TGTGCCAGTTTACAGGGGGCTGATTCACCCCTCCACTTT | CASLQGADSPLHF
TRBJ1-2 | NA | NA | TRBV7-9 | TGTGCCAGCAGCTTAGCCACAGGCCCCTATGGCTACACCTTC | CASSLATGPYGYTF
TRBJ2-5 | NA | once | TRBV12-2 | TGTGCAAGTCGCTTAACACCACTAGCGGTCCAAGAGACCCAGTACTTC | CASRLTPLAVQETQYF
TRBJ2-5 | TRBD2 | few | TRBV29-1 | TGCAGCGTTGGGAGGGATAGCGGGAGAGGGACCCAGTACTTC | CSVGRDSGRGTQYF
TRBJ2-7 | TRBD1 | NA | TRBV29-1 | TGCAGCGTGAGACAGGGTTCTCCTTCCTACGAGCAGTACTTC | CSVRQGSPSYEQYF
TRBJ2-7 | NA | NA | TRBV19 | TGTGCCAGTAGCCCCACAGGGAGCTCCTACGAGCAGTACTTC | CASSPTGSSYEQYF
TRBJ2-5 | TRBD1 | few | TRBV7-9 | TGTGCCAGCAGCACCTCCGGGACAGGAAGAGAGACCCAGTACTTC | CASSTSGTGRETQYF
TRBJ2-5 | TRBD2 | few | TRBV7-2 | TGTGCCAGCAGCTCCGCCACTAGCGGGAGGGCCCGGGAGACCCAGTACTTC | CASSSATSGRARETQYF
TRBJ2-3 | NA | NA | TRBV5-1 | TGCGCCAGCAGCTTGCCCACAGATACGCAGTATTTT | CASSLPTDTQYF
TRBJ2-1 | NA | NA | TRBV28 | TGTGCCAGCAGGGAGGGTGAGCAGTTCTTC | CASREGEQFF
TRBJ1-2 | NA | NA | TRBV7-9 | TGTGCCAGCAGCGGCAGGACCGACTATGGCTACACCTTC | CASSGRTDYGYTF
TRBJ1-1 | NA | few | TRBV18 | TGTGCCAGCTCAGGCGGGTTAGGGGAATGGGACACTGAAGCTTTCTTT | CASSGGLGEWDTEAFF
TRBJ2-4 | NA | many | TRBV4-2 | TGTGCCAGCAGCCAAATAATGAACATTCAGTACTTC | CASSQIMNIQYF
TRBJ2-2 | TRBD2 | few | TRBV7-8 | TGTGCCAGCAGCTTACGTCGGATCCTAGGACTAGCGGGAGCGAACACCGGGGAGCTGTTTTTT | CASSLRRILGLAGANTGELFF
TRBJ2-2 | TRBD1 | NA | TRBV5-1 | TGCGCCAGCAGCCAGGGACAGCAGACGAACACCGGGGAGCTGTTTTTT | CASSQGQQTNTGELFF
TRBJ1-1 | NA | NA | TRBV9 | TGTGCCAGCAGCGTAGGTGGGGGCCGGGGAACTGAAGCTTTCTTT | CASSVGGGRGTEAFF
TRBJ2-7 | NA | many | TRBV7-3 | TGTGCCAGCAGCAATGGCCCAGGGGTCGAGCAGTACTTC | CASSNGPGVEQYF
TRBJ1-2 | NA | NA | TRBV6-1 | TGTGCCACTCAAATCGGGCAGGGTTATGGCTACACCTTC | CATQIGQGYGYTF
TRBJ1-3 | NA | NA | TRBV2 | TGTGCCAGCAGTGAATCCAGGGGATACCTATATTTT | CASSESRGYLYF
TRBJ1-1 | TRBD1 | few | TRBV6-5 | TGTGCCAGCAGTTTCACAGGGGCGAGGGGCACTGAAGCTTTCTTT | CASSFTGARGTEAFF
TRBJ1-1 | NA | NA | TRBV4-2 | TGTGCCAGCAGCCCCGCGGTAATGATGAACACTGAAGCTTTCTTT | CASSPAVMMNTEAFF
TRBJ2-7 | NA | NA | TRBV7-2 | TGTGCCAGCAGCTTAACCCCCGACCCCTCCTACGAGCAGTACTTC | CASSLTPDPSYEQYF
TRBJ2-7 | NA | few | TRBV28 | TGTGCCAGCAGTTTGGTGACCACTACCATCCACGAGCAGTACTTC | CASSLVTTTIHEQYF
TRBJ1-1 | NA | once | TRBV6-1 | TGTGCCAGCAGTGAGGTAGGCAGGAGCACTGAAGCTTTCTTT | CASSEVGRSTEAFF
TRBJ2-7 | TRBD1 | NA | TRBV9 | TGTGCCAGCAGCGTAGCTATTGGACAGGAGCCCTACGAGCAGTACTTC | CASSVAIGQEPYEQYF
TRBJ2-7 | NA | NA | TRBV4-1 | TGCGCCAGCAGCCCGCTACTCCGGGACCTCGGCCGCCACTACGAGCAGTACTTC | CASSPLLRDLGRHYEQYF
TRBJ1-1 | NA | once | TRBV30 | TGTGCCTGGAGTGAGGGGGTCCCTGGGGCAGCTTTCTTT | CAWSEGVPGAAFF
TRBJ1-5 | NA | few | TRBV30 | TGTGCCTGGAGTGTATTGGGAGGGAAGGGGGGCAATCAGCCCCAGCATTTT | CAWSVLGGKGGNQPQHF